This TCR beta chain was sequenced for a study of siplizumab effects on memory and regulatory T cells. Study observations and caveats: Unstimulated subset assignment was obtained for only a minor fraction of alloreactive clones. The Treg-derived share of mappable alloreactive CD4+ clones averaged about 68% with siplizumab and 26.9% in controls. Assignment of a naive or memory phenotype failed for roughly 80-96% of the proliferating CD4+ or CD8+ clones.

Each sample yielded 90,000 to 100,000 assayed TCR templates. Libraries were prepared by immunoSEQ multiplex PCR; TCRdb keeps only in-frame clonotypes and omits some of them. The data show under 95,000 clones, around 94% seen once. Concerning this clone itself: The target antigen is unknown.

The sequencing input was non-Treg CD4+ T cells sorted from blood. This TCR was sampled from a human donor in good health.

The CDR3 nucleotides are TGTGCCAGCAAGCTAGGAGGGTCGGGGGATGAGCAGTTCTTC. Translation gives CASKLGGSGDEQFF. The chain couples TRBV11-3 to TRBJ2-1; weak D call: TRBD2 (6 bases). Germline V lookup: CDR1 SGHNT, CDR2 YENEEA. The germline V and J ends were trimmed by 7 bases and 8 bases, with 18 bases remaining between them. This CDR3 is 14 amino acids long.